The text below deals with one T cell receptor beta chain. The antigen remains undetermined. This entry is derived from a study of T cell responses to AZD1222 COVID-19 vaccine. Overall study: The study pooled second doses at about 4 or about 12 weeks.

Germline assignment: CDR1 LGHNA and CDR2 YNFKEQ. The CDR3 spans 12 residues. V was trimmed by 8 bases and J by 4 bases, leaving 11 bases between them. The study's findings and limits: Reportedly, close to half of spike-specific TCRs are directed against unmutated variant regions. Donors were chiefly white British, with a greater number of females, and clonal diversity was perhaps underestimated. There were vaccine-associated CD4 TCRs across spike, dominant at 160-218 and 743-854.

The repertoire was sequenced with immunoSEQ multiplex PCR; TCRdb's copy has only in-frame clones and lacks some. The sample lists 150,000 to 200,000 clones, roughly nine tenths occurring once. This specimen consisted of peripheral blood, obtained on day 0 of AZD1222 vaccination. The clonotype comes from an adult in good health. The chain employs TRBV4-2 and TRBJ1-1, with D possibly matching TRBD1 (5 bases). The CDR3 here is CASVPGGTEAFF. CDR3 nucleotides: TGTGCCAGCGTTCCCGGGGGCACTGAAGCTTTCTTT.